This entry lists 29 T cell receptor beta chains sequenced from one sample in a study of blood T cell repertoires in COVID-19. This table comes from immunoSEQ multiplex PCR, and its TCRdb copy is limited to in-frame clones, with some not included. The repertoire holds roughly 240,000 clones, 70% to 90% seen once, with under 5.5% in the top ten. The specimen was peripheral blood. The receptors shown here come from a man aged 55 to 69 who had recovered from COVID-19.

The chain is built from TRBV19 and TRBJ2-1; tentatively, D is TRBD2 (5 bases). Trimming took off 6 bases at V and 1 base at J, with 22 bases between the two ends. The CDR3 sequence is 18 residues long. Germline V CDR1 and CDR2: LNHDA, SQIVND (reference sequence). The CDR3 DNA reads as TGTGCCAGTAGGACCCGGTACCGGGATAATCCTTCCTACAATGAGCAGTTCTTC. This gives the protein CASRTRYRDNPSYNEQFF.

V gene TRBV28 combines with J gene TRBJ1-2, with 7 bases aligning to TRBD1. CDR1 is MDHEN and CDR2 is SYDVKM in the germline V gene. This CDR3 has 12 residues. The ends lost 4 bases at V and 5 bases at J; junction bases unmatched: 1. The CDR3 DNA reads TGTGCCAGCAGTTCGACAGGGTATGGCTACACCTTC. This translates into CASSSTGYGYTF.

This clone was picked up a small number of times. V is TRBV5-6 and J is TRBJ2-7, with 8 nucleotides matching TRBD1. This CDR3 has 13 amino acids. Per the germline V gene, CDR1 is SGHDT and CDR2 is YYEEEE. After removal of 4 bases from V and 6 bases from J, the junction contained 6 bases not matched to a gene. The CDR3 protein is CASSRTGRGEQYF. Written as DNA, the CDR3 is TGTGCCAGCAGCAGGACAGGGCGAGGCGAGCAGTACTTC. Full variable domain (remainder filled in from reference TRBV5-6 and TRBJ2-7): DAGVTQSPTHLIKTRGQQVTLRCSPKSGHDTVSWYQQALGQGPQFIFQYYEEEERQRGNFPDRFSGHQFPNYSSELNVNALLLGDSALYLCASSRTGRGEQYFGPGTRLTVT.

The chain carries TRBV28 and TRBJ2-7; D perhaps matches TRBD1 (6 bases). Germline V lookup: CDR1 MDHEN, CDR2 SYDVKM. The CDR3 has 18 residues. V was pared by 2 bases and J by 0 bases, with 20 bases between. The CDR3 is CASSLGQILIISSYEQYF. DNA of the CDR3: TGTGCCAGCAGTTTAGGACAGATTTTAATCATTAGCTCCTACGAGCAGTACTTC.

The V gene is TRBV5-1, the J gene TRBJ1-3; TRBD1 matches 9 bases. The germline V gene encodes CDR1 SGHRS and CDR2 YFSETQ. This CDR3 region has 14 residues. Trimming cost V 3 bases and J 3 bases; bases outside gene matches: 1. CDR3 sequence: CASSWTGDGNTIYF. The CDR3 DNA reads TGCGCCAGCAGCTGGACAGGGGATGGAAACACCATATATTTT.

This clone appeared once. The chain recombines TRBV9 with TRBJ2-2, with D hard to call. V lost 3 bases and J 4 bases, leaving 10 bases between the germline ends. Per germline, CDR1 SGDLS and CDR2 YYNGEE. This CDR3 spans 14 amino acids. The CDR3 region has the DNA TGTGCCAGCAGCGCCCCGGGTCGCACCGGGGAGCTGTTTTTT. Translated, it gives CASSAPGRTGELFF.

This clone was found a few times. The chain couples TRBV24-1 to TRBJ2-1; TRBD2 agrees at 13 bases. This CDR3 spans 16 amino acids. Germline loops: CDR1 KGHDR, CDR2 SFDVKD. J gave up 4 bases and V 2 bases, and 1 base lay outside the gene matches. CDR3 nucleotides: TGTGCCACCAGTGATTCACTAGCGGGGGGGTACAATGAGCAGTTCTTC. This sequence encodes CATSDSLAGGYNEQFF.

The V call is TRBV18, the J call TRBJ2-3; the D gene is possibly TRBD2 (6 bases). Trimming pared 5 bases from V and 7 bases from J, leaving 22 bases between. This CDR3 comprises 16 residues. CDR1 KGHSH and CDR2 LQKENI come from the germline V gene. In nucleotides, the CDR3 is TGTGCCAGCTCAACTATGACAACTCCGGGACTCCATACGCAGTATTTT. Translating it yields CASSTMTTPGLHTQYF.

In its sample, this clone was seen many times. The chain links TRBV3-1 (or the pseudogene TRBV3-2) to TRBJ1-6; no firm D call. The CDR3 consists of 12 residues. The germline V and J ends were trimmed by 6 bases and 7 bases, with 7 bases remaining between them. CDR1 and CDR2 (germline): LGHDT, YNNKEL (reference sequence). The CDR3 loop reads CASRGSNSPLHF. CDR3 nucleotide sequence: TGTGCCAGCAGGGGTAGCAATTCACCCCTCCACTTT.

The CDR3 here is CASRRQEETQYF. CDR3 in DNA: TGTGCCAGCAGAAGACAGGAAGAGACCCAGTACTTC. V is TRBV6-5 and J is TRBJ2-5; possible D gene TRBD1, 6 bases. This CDR3 comprises 12 residues. V lost 6 bases to trimming and J lost 3 bases, with 8 bases between them. The germline gives CDR1 MNHEY, CDR2 SVGAGI.

The V gene is TRBV18, the J gene TRBJ2-1; 7 bases fit TRBD1. Trimming cost V 3 bases and J 4 bases; bases outside gene matches: 9. Germline V lookup: CDR1 KGHSH, CDR2 LQKENI. The CDR3 spans 16 residues. CDR3 in DNA: TGTGCCAGCTCACCCATCAGTAGGACAGGATACAATGAGCAGTTCTTC. Protein sequence: CASSPISRTGYNEQFF.

The gene calls are TRBV2 and TRBJ1-2; 7 bases map to TRBD1. V lost 5 bases and J lost 10; bases outside the gene matches: 13. The germline V gene encodes CDR1 SNHLY and CDR2 FYNNEI. This CDR3 comprises 14 residues. As DNA, the CDR3 is TGTGCCAGCAGTTACACAGGGGCCCCACCGGTCTACACCTTC. Amino acids: CASSYTGAPPVYTF.

The chain carries TRBV5-5 and TRBJ1-6, with a tentative D call TRBD1 (6 bases). The CDR3 consists of 16 residues. From germline, CDR1 is SGHKS and CDR2 YYEKEE (reference sequence). Trimming stripped 4 bases from V and 1 base from J, with 12 bases between. This chain's CDR3 is CASSTRQASYNSPLHF. The CDR3 nucleotides are TGTGCCAGCAGCACTAGACAGGCTTCCTATAATTCACCCCTCCACTTT.

Comment on this clone: Other DNA sequences in this specimen translate into the identical CDR3. V and J are TRBV7-8 and TRBJ2-7; 7 nucleotides line up with TRBD1. CDR3 size: 13 residues. V lost 3 bases to trimming and J lost 4 bases; unmatched junction nucleotides: 3. Germline-derived CDR1 and CDR2 are SGHVS and FQNEAQ. The CDR3 DNA follows: TGTGCCAGCAGCTTGGGACAGCTATACGAGCAGTACTTC. Translation gives CASSLGQLYEQYF. Looking up the rest from reference TRBV7-8 and TRBJ2-7 gives the full variable domain: GAGVSQSPRYKVAKRGQDVALRCDPISGHVSLFWYQQALGQGPEFLTYFQNEAQLDKSGLPSDRFFAERPEGSVSTLKIQRTQQEDSAVYLCASSLGQLYEQYFGPGTRLTVT.

The rearrangement uses TRBV6-6 and TRBJ2-1; 7 bases line up with TRBD1. The CDR3 length is 15 residues. Germline-derived CDR1 and CDR2 are MNHNY and SVGAGI (reference sequence). The ends lost 2 bases at V and 0 bases at J; junction bases unmatched: 1. The CDR3 loop is CASSYRDSSYNEQFF. In nucleotides, the CDR3 is TGTGCCAGCAGTTACCGGGACAGCTCCTACAATGAGCAGTTCTTC.

This clone turned up a few times. The chain carries TRBV30 and TRBJ1-6; D is possibly TRBD1 (5 bases). Per the germline V gene, CDR1 is GTSNPN and CDR2 is SVGIG (reference sequence). The V gene lost 0 bases and the J gene lost 0 bases, with 9 bases spanning the gap. This CDR3 contains 16 residues. The CDR3 coding sequence is TGTGCCTGGAGTGTGCAGGGAAGCTCCTATAATTCACCCCTCCACTTT. It translates to CAWSVQGSSYNSPLHF.

J is TRBJ2-5 and V is TRBV3-1 (or the pseudogene TRBV3-2); maybe TRBD2 (6 bases). This CDR3 comprises 18 residues. The V gene lost 0 bases and the J gene lost 0 bases, with 17 bases spanning the gap. Germline V lookup: CDR1 LGHDT, CDR2 YNNKEL (reference sequence). CDR3 in amino acids: CASSQDRRSGGYQETQYF. CDR3 sequence (DNA): TGTGCCAGCAGCCAAGATCGGCGGAGCGGAGGGTACCAAGAGACCCAGTACTTC.

The rearrangement joins TRBV30 to TRBJ1-1, with 7 bases lining up with TRBD1. The length of the CDR3 is 11 residues. Germline V lookup: CDR1 GTSNPN, CDR2 SVGIG (reference sequence). Germline trimming cut 5 bases from V and 12 bases from J; bases unmatched to any gene: 9. This CDR3 reads CAWGGAGGTFF. As DNA, the CDR3 is TGTGCCTGGGGAGGGGCAGGGGGTACTTTCTTT. The full variable domain, rest sourced from reference TRBV30 and TRBJ1-1, is SQTIHQWPATLVQPVGSPLSLECTVEGTSNPNLYWYRQAAGRGLQLLFYSVGIGQISSEVPQNLSASRPQDRQFILSSKKLLLSDSGFYLCAWGGAGGTFFGQGTRLTVV.

This clone came up a few times. This CDR3 is CASSLGTGGQPQHF. CDR3 bases: TGCGCCAGCAGCTTGGGGACAGGGGGCCAGCCCCAGCATTTT. The V call is TRBV5-1, the J call TRBJ1-5, with 11 bases matching TRBD1. The V segment lost 0 bases and the J segment 7 bases; nucleotides outside the gene matches: 0. CDR3 size: 14 residues. Germline values: CDR1 SGHRS, CDR2 YFSETQ.

V gene TRBV3-1 (or the pseudogene TRBV3-2) combines with J gene TRBJ1-2; perhaps TRBD1 as D (5 bases). The CDR3 runs 14 residues. Germline loops: CDR1 LGHDT, CDR2 YNNKEL (reference sequence). Trimming left V 4 bases short and J 4 bases short, with 13 bases between. CDR3 in DNA: TGTGCCAGCAGCCGGGGGACTGACGTCTATGGCTACACCTTC. Protein sequence: CASSRGTDVYGYTF.

The chain couples TRBV6-5 to TRBJ2-3, with D perhaps matching TRBD1 (5 bases). Germline V gene sequence: CDR1 MNHEY, CDR2 SVGAGI. The CDR3 has 14 residues. V lost 6 bases and J lost 5, with 15 bases in between. CDR3 sequence reads: CASRLTALVDTQYF. The CDR3 bases are TGTGCCAGCAGATTGACAGCTCTAGTAGATACGCAGTATTTT.

This clone has at least ten counts. The CDR3 reads CASSQPTGANEKLFF. The DNA for the CDR3 is TGCGCCAGCAGCCAACCGACAGGGGCAAATGAAAAACTGTTTTTT. The chain links TRBV4-1 to TRBJ1-4; 8 positions match TRBD1. After removal of 2 bases from V and 5 bases from J, the junction contained 4 bases not matched to a gene. This CDR3 spans 15 amino acids. CDR1 MGHRA and CDR2 YSYEKL come from the germline V gene.

This clone was detected a few times. The chain uses TRBV28 and TRBJ1-5, with 7 bases aligning to TRBD1. Germline V gene lookup returns CDR1 MDHEN and CDR2 SYDVKM. The CDR3 is 15 amino acids. With 1 base clipped from V and 2 bases from J, the junction kept 2 bases outside the gene matches. This CDR3 reads CASSLFGQGNQPQHF. The DNA of the CDR3 is TGTGCCAGCAGTTTATTTGGACAGGGCAATCAGCCCCAGCATTTT.

V usage is TRBV9 and J usage is TRBJ2-5, with TRBD1 matching 7 bases. The trim removed 2 bases at V and 5 bases at J, leaving 9 bases unmatched. The CDR3 spans 15 residues. The germline gives CDR1 SGDLS, CDR2 YYNGEE. The CDR3 is CASSVGDSLIETQYF. DNA for the CDR3: TGTGCCAGCAGCGTGGGGGACAGCCTTATCGAGACCCAGTACTTC.

This chain uses TRBV5-1 with TRBJ1-6; possibly TRBD1 for D (5 bases). Germline lookup yields CDR1 SGHRS and CDR2 YFSETQ. This CDR3 is built from 12 residues. V lost 5 bases to trimming and J lost 6 bases, with 6 bases between them. CDR3 DNA: TGCGCCAGCAGACAGGTTAATTCACCCCTCCACTTT. Translating gives CASRQVNSPLHF.

This clone was observed a few times. The CDR3 sequence: CASKQLTGELFF. In DNA form, the CDR3 reads TGTGCCAGCAAGCAACTCACCGGGGAGCTGTTTTTT. The chain uses TRBV27 and TRBJ2-2, with D unclear. The germline CDR1 and CDR2 sequences are MNHEY and SMNVEV (reference sequence). V was pared by 7 bases and J by 4 bases, with 7 bases between. CDR3 length: 12 amino acids.

The chain combines TRBV6-1 with TRBJ1-3; D remains unclear. CDR3 size: 13 residues. Trimming removed 2 bases from V and 4 bases from J, with 6 bases in between. Germline assignment: CDR1 MNHNS and CDR2 SASEGT. The CDR3 protein is CASSETDGNTIYF. CDR3 coding DNA: TGTGCCAGCAGTGAAACAGACGGAAACACCATATATTTT.

V and J are TRBV29-1 and TRBJ2-1; 13 nucleotides align to TRBD2. The CDR3 contains 18 residues. Germline CDR1 is SQVTM and CDR2 is ANQGSEA. Germline trimming cut 6 bases from V and 0 bases from J; bases unmatched to any gene: 11. The CDR3 sequence: CSVYGTSGASSSYNEQFF. The CDR3 nucleotides read TGCAGCGTGTACGGGACTAGCGGGGCCTCGAGCTCCTACAATGAGCAGTTCTTC.

This chain connects TRBV7-2 to TRBJ1-2; no clear D gene. Germline loops: CDR1 SGHTA, CDR2 FQGNSA. With 0 bases removed from V and 1 base from J, the gap between germline ends came to 27 bases. The CDR3 extends over 21 amino acids. CDR3 sequence reads: CASSLAGRTRAPSPLNYGYTF. For the CDR3, the DNA is TGTGCCAGCAGCTTAGCGGGCAGGACTCGGGCCCCCTCCCCCCTTAACTATGGCTACACCTTC.